This T cell receptor (beta chain) was retrieved from a study of CD8+CD57+ T cells in acquired aplastic anemia. Turning to the study itself: Sorted CD4+ and CD8+ cells yielded around 3 ug of DNA on average. Regarding the study as a whole: The same twenty-nine CD8+ CDR3 sequences occurred in patients and in controls.

The CDR3 is 15 residues long. The germline gives CDR1 WSHSY, CDR2 SAAADI. With respect to this clonotype: Its antigen is unknown. This sequence may be a read error, since a much larger clone differs from it by one base.

Patients included in sequencing had previously demonstrated CD8+CD57+ cell expansion by flow cytometry. Every patient had severe acquired aplastic anemia. Patient blood was sampled before any therapy had been received. CDR3 and TCR beta VDJ profiling relied on genomic DNA as the template. TCRdb reprocessed the reads with MiXCR, giving one entry per CDR3 protein. The sample lists 450,000 to 550,000 distinct CDR3 sequences, under 40% occurring once. The rearrangement links TRBV10-2 to TRBJ2-1, with TRBD2 identical over 12 bases. The sample comprised sorted CD4+, CD8+, or CD8+CD57+ T cells (not recorded which) from PBMCs. This TCR was sampled from a human donor with aplastic anemia. CDR3 sequence: CASSDLAGGPNGQFF. The CDR3 nucleotides read TGCGCCAGCAGTGATCTAGCGGGAGGGCCCAATGGGCAGTTCTTC.